The T cell receptor (beta chain) described here comes from a study of PD-L1 blockade in urothelial cancer. Study as a whole: The number of prior chemotherapy regimens per patient was 0 to 3.

Assay used: immunoSEQ multiplex PCR; TCRdb lists only in-frame clones, some missing. The data show more than 95,000 clones, around 88% seen once. The time point here: peripheral blood 6 weeks after treatment start. V lost 8 bases and J lost 4, with 10 bases in between. Germline V gene sequence: CDR1 SNHLY, CDR2 FYNNEI. CDR3 length equals 12 residues. The receptor was isolated from a man in his fifties with urothelial cancer. The source was PBMCs, collected around atezolizumab (anti-PD-L1) treatment. The chain has TRBV2 and TRBJ2-3; D unresolved. The DNA of the CDR3 is TGTGCCAGCGGCGGCAGCGCAGATACGCAGTATTTT. It codes for CASGGSADTQYF.